This entry lists 30 T cell receptor beta chains sequenced from one sample in a study of T cells in localized non-small cell lung cancer. The data were produced by immunoSEQ multiplex PCR, yet TCRdb's version contains in-frame clones alone and is incomplete. In the table there are under 70,000 clones, more than 80% of which are singletons. The sample in question was peripheral blood, obtained before any cancer treatment. The origin of the receptors is a woman aged 35-70 years with stage I lung adenocarcinoma.

This chain uses TRBV9 with TRBJ2-2, with 9 bases lining up with TRBD1. This CDR3 is 17 amino acids long. Trimming cost V 3 bases and J 3 bases; bases outside gene matches: 9. The germline V gene has CDR1 SGDLS and CDR2 YYNGEE. The CDR3 loop reads CASSAPDRDRDTGELFF. DNA for the CDR3: TGTGCCAGCAGCGCACCCGACAGGGACAGGGACACCGGGGAGCTGTTTTTT.

A single count supports this clone. V gene TRBV6-5 combines with J gene TRBJ1-1; D gene uncertain. V was pared by 5 bases and J by 2 bases, with 15 bases between. Germline-derived CDR1 and CDR2 are MNHEY and SVGAGI. This CDR3 is built from 15 residues. For the CDR3, the DNA is TGTGCCAGCAGTCCGAAGTCCCTATACAACACTGAAGCTTTCTTT. Residues: CASSPKSLYNTEAFF.

The chain uses TRBV18 and TRBJ1-6, with 7 bases that match TRBD1. Trimming removed 3 bases from V and 3 bases from J; junction bases left unmatched: 5. The CDR3 has 16 residues. Germline-derived CDR1 and CDR2 are KGHSH and LQKENI. For the CDR3, the DNA is TGTGCCAGCTCACCCTCACAGGGGAACTATAATTCACCCCTCCACTTT. This encodes CASSPSQGNYNSPLHF.

J is TRBJ2-1 and V is TRBV7-6, with 9 positions matching TRBD1. The CDR3 is 14 residues long. Germline CDR1 SGHVS, CDR2 FNYEAQ. V was clipped by 5 bases and J by 10 bases; unmatched bases: 9. In DNA, the CDR3 is TGTGCCAGCAGCCCCCCCGGGACAGGGAAAGAGCAGTTCTTC. Translating gives CASSPPGTGKEQFF.

This clone showed up just once. The chain links TRBV18 to TRBJ1-1, with D perhaps TRBD1 (5 bases). CDR3 length: 13 amino acids. Per the germline V gene, CDR1 is KGHSH and CDR2 is LQKENI. Between the trimmed V and J ends, which lost 2 bases and 1 base, there was a span of 5 bases. CDR3 DNA sequence: TGTGCCAGCTCACCAGGGGCGAACACTGAAGCTTTCTTT. Residues: CASSPGANTEAFF.

J is TRBJ1-4 and V is TRBV5-1; D is possibly TRBD1 (6 bases). The germline V and J ends were trimmed by 3 bases and 4 bases, with 10 bases remaining between them. CDR3 length: 14 amino acids. CDR1 SGHRS and CDR2 YFSETQ come from the germline V gene. CDR3 nucleotide sequence: TGCGCCAGCAGCTATGGACAGCGTAATGAAAAACTGTTTTTT. Its protein product is CASSYGQRNEKLFF.

The rearrangement links TRBV6-6 to TRBJ1-1; D not resolved. The V gene's germline CDR1 is MNHNY and CDR2 SVGAGI (reference sequence). There are 13 residues in the CDR3. Trimming left V 1 base short and J 1 base short, with 4 bases between. The CDR3 DNA sequence: TGTGCCAGCAGTTACTTTGGGAACACTGAAGCTTTCTTT. Its protein is CASSYFGNTEAFF.

The rearrangement joins TRBV7-2 to TRBJ2-3, with 10 bases aligning to TRBD2. V dropped 3 bases and J dropped 4; count of bases not matched to a gene: 7. The germline V gene encodes CDR1 SGHTA and CDR2 FQGNSA. The CDR3 length is 16 residues. The CDR3 sequence is CASSFGAGGTADTQYF. The CDR3 bases are TGTGCCAGCAGCTTTGGAGCGGGGGGGACTGCAGATACGCAGTATTTT.

The chain couples TRBV30 to TRBJ1-5; TRBD1 aligns across 7 bases. V dropped 2 bases and J dropped 0; count of bases not matched to a gene: 4. Germline loops: CDR1 GTSNPN, CDR2 SVGIG (reference sequence). This CDR3 region has 15 residues. CDR3 residues: CAWSRTGDSNQPQHF. The CDR3 region has the DNA TGTGCCTGGAGTCGGACAGGAGATAGCAATCAGCCCCAGCATTTT.

V and J are TRBV19 and TRBJ2-5; 11 positions match TRBD1. Germline V gene lookup returns CDR1 LNHDA and CDR2 SQIVND (reference sequence). J gave up 5 bases and V 1 base, and 0 bases lay outside the gene matches. The CDR3 totals 14 residues. The CDR3 here is CASSIGTGGETQYF. In DNA form, the CDR3 reads TGTGCCAGTAGTATAGGGACAGGGGGCGAGACCCAGTACTTC.

The chain combines TRBV6-5 with TRBJ1-6; TRBD1 aligns across 8 bases. The J segment lost 7 bases and the V segment lost 0 bases, leaving 5 bases of the junction unmatched. The germline V gene encodes CDR1 MNHEY and CDR2 SVGAGI. This CDR3 is built from 16 residues. CDR3 nucleotides: TGTGCCAGCAGTTACTCGCGTACAGGGGGGAATTCACCCCTCCACTTT. This translates into CASSYSRTGGNSPLHF.

The V call is TRBV7-2, the J call TRBJ1-1; 7 bases match TRBD1. V shed 2 bases, J shed 11 bases, and the junction held 14 bases outside the gene matches. The CDR3 has 15 residues. Germline lookup yields CDR1 SGHTA and CDR2 FQGNSA. The CDR3 reads CASSLRGAGGSMAFF. CDR3 bases: TGTGCCAGCAGCTTACGAGGGGCAGGGGGGAGTATGGCTTTCTTT.

The rearrangement links TRBV6-5 to TRBJ2-1; 7 positions agree with TRBD1. Trimming took 3 bases from V and 7 from J; bases not matched to a gene: 12. The CDR3 totals 16 residues. Germline V CDR1 and CDR2: MNHEY, SVGAGI. CDR3 region: CASSYSETGIRNEQFF. In nucleotides, the CDR3 is TGTGCCAGCAGTTATAGTGAGACAGGGATACGGAATGAGCAGTTCTTC.

This clone occurred a few times. V and J are TRBV30 and TRBJ1-3; no definite D call. V was pared by 4 bases and J by 4 bases, with 11 bases between. There are 13 residues in the CDR3. Germline lookup yields CDR1 GTSNPN and CDR2 SVGIG (reference sequence). The CDR3 coding sequence is TGTGCCTGGAACGGAGGGATCGGAAACACCATATATTTT. As protein: CAWNGGIGNTIYF.

The chain carries TRBV7-8 and TRBJ2-1, with D hard to call. The germline CDR1 and CDR2 sequences are SGHVS and FQNEAQ. The CDR3 is made up of 12 amino acids. The V end was cut by 1 base, the J end by 9 bases, with 7 bases between. The CDR3: CASSLVGLEQFF. The CDR3 DNA reads TGTGCCAGCAGCTTAGTGGGTCTTGAGCAGTTCTTC. Full variable domain (rest looked up from reference TRBV7-8 and TRBJ2-1): GAGVSQSPRYKVAKRGQDVALRCDPISGHVSLFWYQQALGQGPEFLTYFQNEAQLDKSGLPSDRFFAERPEGSVSTLKIQRTQQEDSAVYLCASSLVGLEQFFGPGTRLTVL.

The chain couples TRBV6-5 to TRBJ2-1; tentatively, D is TRBD2 (5 bases). This CDR3 has 13 residues. V was cut by 5 bases and J by 6 bases, with 11 bases left in between. Germline CDR1 is MNHEY and CDR2 is SVGAGI. DNA of the CDR3: TGTGCCAGCAGTCCACTAGATCGCAATGAGCAGTTCTTC. Translating it yields CASSPLDRNEQFF.

This clone was detected once. CDR3 sequence reads: CASSQVRDEKLFF. In nucleotides, the CDR3 is TGCGCCAGCAGCCAAGTGAGGGATGAAAAACTGTTTTTT. The chain combines TRBV4-1 with TRBJ1-4; no clear D. V lost 1 base to trimming and J lost 6 bases, with 6 bases between them. Germline values: CDR1 MGHRA, CDR2 YSYEKL. The CDR3 is 13 amino acids.

The chain recombines TRBV7-2 with TRBJ2-3; the D is unclear. V gave up 3 bases and J gave up 0 bases, with 10 bases separating them. There are 15 residues in the CDR3. Looked up from germline, CDR1 is SGHTA and CDR2 is FQGNSA. CDR3 in DNA: TGTGCCAGCAGCTTTTCCGAATTTAGCACAGATACGCAGTATTTT. Protein: CASSFSEFSTDTQYF.

The chain is built from TRBV28 and TRBJ1-2; TRBD1 is a possible D gene (6 bases). Germline V gene lookup returns CDR1 MDHEN and CDR2 SYDVKM. V was trimmed by 1 base and J by 3 bases, leaving 15 bases between them. The CDR3 totals 16 residues. The CDR3 DNA reads as TGTGCCAGCAGTTTATCCAGCCTGGGGGCCTACTATGGCTACACCTTC. Translated: CASSLSSLGAYYGYTF.

The chain is built from TRBV28 and TRBJ1-1; possibly TRBD1 for D (6 bases). Trimming left V 3 bases short and J 1 base short, with 12 bases between. This CDR3 has 15 residues. CDR1 is MDHEN, CDR2 SYDVKM, per germline. DNA for the CDR3: TGTGCCAGCAGTTTTACAGGGATGGGGAACACTGAAGCTTTCTTT. This translates into CASSFTGMGNTEAFF. Full variable domain (remainder filled in from reference TRBV28 and TRBJ1-1): DVKVTQSSRYLVKRTGEKVFLECVQDMDHENMFWYRQDPGLGLRLIYFSYDVKMKEKGDIPEGYSVSREKKERFSLILESASTNQTSMYLCASSFTGMGNTEAFFGQGTRLTVV.

The chain employs TRBV10-2 and TRBJ1-1, with D perhaps matching TRBD1 (5 bases). V lost 10 bases to trimming and J lost 1 base, with 13 bases between them. The germline gives CDR1 WSHSY, CDR2 SAAADI. The CDR3 is made up of 13 amino acids. The CDR3 DNA reads as TGCGCCACCAGAGACAGTTCGAACACTGAAGCTTTCTTT. Translating gives CATRDSSNTEAFF.

This sequence joins TRBV19 and TRBJ1-2; perhaps TRBD1 as D (5 bases). V was trimmed by 9 bases and J by 4 bases, leaving 18 bases between them. Germline V gene data show CDR1 as LNHDA and CDR2 as SQIVND (reference sequence). The CDR3 consists of 14 residues. CDR3 coding DNA: TGTGCCAGCTCCCTCCCCCAGGGCCGCTATGGCTACACCTTC. Protein: CASSLPQGRYGYTF.

The V and J genes are TRBV6-1 and TRBJ1-2; tentatively, D is TRBD1 (6 bases). V lost 10 bases, J lost 7 bases, and 19 bases lay in between. Germline V gene data show CDR1 as MNHNS and CDR2 as SASEGT. This CDR3 is built from 13 residues. The CDR3, as DNA: TGTGCCACCCGCAGGGGTTCCTTCTCTGGCTACACCTTC. Its protein is CATRRGSFSGYTF.

This chain links TRBV2 with TRBJ2-7; TRBD1 agrees at 7 bases. The germline V gene encodes CDR1 SNHLY and CDR2 FYNNEI. Losses at the gene ends were 4 bases for V and 4 bases for J; bases not matched to a gene: 1. The length of the CDR3 is 12 residues. CDR3 sequence reads: CASSGQGYEQYF. Written as DNA, the CDR3 is TGTGCCAGCAGTGGACAGGGTTACGAGCAGTACTTC.

The rearrangement joins TRBV28 to TRBJ1-1; a possible D gene is TRBD1 (6 bases). V lost 7 bases and J lost 0, with 12 bases in between. In germline, CDR1 is MDHEN, CDR2 SYDVKM. The CDR3 extends over 14 amino acids. This chain's CDR3 is CASTQGFLNTEAFF. As DNA, the CDR3 is TGTGCCAGCACTCAGGGGTTCTTGAACACTGAAGCTTTCTTT.

CDR3 sequence reads: CASSFLGGKSSYEQYF. As DNA, the CDR3 is TGTGCCAGCAGCTTCCTGGGCGGTAAAAGCTCCTACGAGCAGTACTTC. The rearrangement joins TRBV7-9 to TRBJ2-7; no clear D gene. The CDR3 extends over 16 amino acids. V shed 3 bases and J shed 0 bases, with 15 bases lying between them. Germline V gene lookup returns CDR1 SEHNR and CDR2 FQNEAQ (reference sequence). Looking up the rest from reference TRBV7-9 and TRBJ2-7 gives the full variable domain: DTGVSQNPRHKITKRGQNVTFRCDPISEHNRLYWYRQTLGQGPEFLTYFQNEAQLEKSRLLSDRFSAERPKGSFSTLEIQRTEQGDSAMYLCASSFLGGKSSYEQYFGPGTRLTVT.

The V gene is TRBV6-5, the J gene TRBJ1-2; D not certain. CDR3 size: 13 residues. CDR1 and CDR2 (germline): MNHEY, SVGAGI. Trimming removed 1 base from V and 8 bases from J, with 11 bases in between. The CDR3 DNA sequence: TGTGCCAGCAGTTACTGGGAGGGCGGCGGCTACACCTTC. Encoded protein: CASSYWEGGGYTF.

This clone came up once. V gene TRBV10-3 combines with J gene TRBJ2-3; TRBD2 matches at 7 bases. The CDR3 consists of 16 residues. J lost 3 bases, V lost 0 bases, and 6 bases had no gene match. The germline V gene has CDR1 ENHRY and CDR2 SYGVKD. CDR3 region: CAISESGLSGTDTQYF. The CDR3 coding sequence is TGTGCCATCAGTGAGTCAGGTCTTAGCGGGACAGATACGCAGTATTTT.

V is TRBV5-6 and J is TRBJ1-5, with 9 bases lining up with TRBD1. The germline CDR1 and CDR2 sequences are SGHDT and YYEEEE. V shed 4 bases and J 5 bases; nucleotides not matched to a gene: 10. This CDR3 spans 16 amino acids. CDR3 coding DNA: TGTGCCAGCAGCCTAACGAAACAGGGGGCATATCAGCCCCAGCATTTT. Translation: CASSLTKQGAYQPQHF.

The rearrangement joins TRBV30 to TRBJ1-5; D remains unclear. This CDR3 has 15 amino acids. V was shortened by 0 bases and J by 4 bases, with 13 bases between the two germline ends. From germline, CDR1 is GTSNPN and CDR2 SVGIG (reference sequence). In DNA form, the CDR3 reads TGTGCCTGGAGTGTAACGGTCGGGGTGAATCAGCCCCAGCATTTT. This translates into CAWSVTVGVNQPQHF.